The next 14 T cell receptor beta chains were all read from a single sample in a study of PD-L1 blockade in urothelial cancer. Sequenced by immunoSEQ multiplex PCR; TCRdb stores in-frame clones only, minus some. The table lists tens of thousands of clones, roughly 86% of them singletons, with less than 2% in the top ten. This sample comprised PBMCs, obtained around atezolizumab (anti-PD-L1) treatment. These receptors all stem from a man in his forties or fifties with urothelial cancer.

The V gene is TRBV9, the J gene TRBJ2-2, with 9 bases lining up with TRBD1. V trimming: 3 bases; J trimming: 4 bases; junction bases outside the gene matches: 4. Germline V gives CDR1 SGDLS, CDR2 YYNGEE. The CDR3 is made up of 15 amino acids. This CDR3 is CASSGGQGATGELFF. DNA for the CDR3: TGTGCCAGCAGCGGGGGACAGGGAGCCACCGGGGAGCTGTTTTTT.

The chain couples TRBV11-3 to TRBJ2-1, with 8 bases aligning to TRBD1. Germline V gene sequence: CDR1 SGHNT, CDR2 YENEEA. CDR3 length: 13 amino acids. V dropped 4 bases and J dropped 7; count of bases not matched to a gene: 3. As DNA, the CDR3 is TGTGCCAGCAGCTCAGGGGGCGGGAATGAGCAGTTCTTC. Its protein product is CASSSGGGNEQFF.

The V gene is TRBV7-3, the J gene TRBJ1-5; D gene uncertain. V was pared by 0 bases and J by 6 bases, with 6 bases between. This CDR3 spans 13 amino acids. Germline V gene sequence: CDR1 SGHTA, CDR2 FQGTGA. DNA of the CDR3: TGTGCCAGCAGCTTAACAGGGAGTCAGCCCCAGCATTTT. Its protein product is CASSLTGSQPQHF.

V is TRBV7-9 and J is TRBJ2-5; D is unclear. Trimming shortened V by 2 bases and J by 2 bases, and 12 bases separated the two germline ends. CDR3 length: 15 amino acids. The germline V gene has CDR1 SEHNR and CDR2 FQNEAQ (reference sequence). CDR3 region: CASSLLGLRQETQYF. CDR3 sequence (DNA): TGTGCCAGCAGCTTACTGGGCCTCCGACAAGAGACCCAGTACTTC.

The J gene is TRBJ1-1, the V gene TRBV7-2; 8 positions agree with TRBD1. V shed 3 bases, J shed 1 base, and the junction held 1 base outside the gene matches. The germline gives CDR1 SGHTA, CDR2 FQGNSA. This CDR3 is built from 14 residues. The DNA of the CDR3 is TGTGCCAGCAGCTTGGGACAGGCGAACACTGAAGCTTTCTTT. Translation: CASSLGQANTEAFF.

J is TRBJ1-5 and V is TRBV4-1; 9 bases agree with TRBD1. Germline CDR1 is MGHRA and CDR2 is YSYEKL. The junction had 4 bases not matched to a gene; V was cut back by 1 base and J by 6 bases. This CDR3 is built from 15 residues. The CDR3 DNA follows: TGCGCCAGCAGCCAAGTACAGGGGGCTGGTCAGCCCCAGCATTTT. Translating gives CASSQVQGAGQPQHF.

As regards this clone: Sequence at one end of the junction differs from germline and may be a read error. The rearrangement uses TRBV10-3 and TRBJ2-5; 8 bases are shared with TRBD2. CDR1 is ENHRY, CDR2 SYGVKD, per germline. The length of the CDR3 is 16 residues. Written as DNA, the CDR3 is TGTGCCATCGGTGACGGTACAAAGCGGGAGATAGAGACCCAGTACTTC. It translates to CAIGDGTKREIETQYF.

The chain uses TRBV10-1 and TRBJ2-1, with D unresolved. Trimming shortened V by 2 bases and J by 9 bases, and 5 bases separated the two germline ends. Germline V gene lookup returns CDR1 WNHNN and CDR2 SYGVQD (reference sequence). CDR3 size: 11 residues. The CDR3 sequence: CASSEESEQFF. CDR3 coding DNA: TGCGCCAGCAGTGAGGAGAGTGAGCAGTTCTTC.

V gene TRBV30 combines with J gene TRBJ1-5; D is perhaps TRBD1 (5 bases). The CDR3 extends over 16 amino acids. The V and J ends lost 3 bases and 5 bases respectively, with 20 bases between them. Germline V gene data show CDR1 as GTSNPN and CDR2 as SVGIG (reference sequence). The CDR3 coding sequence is TGTGCCTGGAGCCTTACGGGGGAAGTGAGGGATCAGCCCCAGCATTTT. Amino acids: CAWSLTGEVRDQPQHF.

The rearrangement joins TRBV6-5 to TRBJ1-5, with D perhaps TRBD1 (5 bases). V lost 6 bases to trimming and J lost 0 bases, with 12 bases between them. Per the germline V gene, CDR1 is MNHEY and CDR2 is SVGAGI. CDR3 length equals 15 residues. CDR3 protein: CASSPGPNSNQPQHF. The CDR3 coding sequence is TGTGCCAGCAGCCCAGGGCCGAATAGCAATCAGCCCCAGCATTTT.

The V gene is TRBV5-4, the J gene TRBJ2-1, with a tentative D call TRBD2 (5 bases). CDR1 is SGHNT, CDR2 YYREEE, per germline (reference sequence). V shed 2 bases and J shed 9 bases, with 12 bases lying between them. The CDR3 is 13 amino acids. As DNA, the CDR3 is TGTGCCAGCAGCTTTGGAGGTATTGGTGAGCAGTTCTTC. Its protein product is CASSFGGIGEQFF.

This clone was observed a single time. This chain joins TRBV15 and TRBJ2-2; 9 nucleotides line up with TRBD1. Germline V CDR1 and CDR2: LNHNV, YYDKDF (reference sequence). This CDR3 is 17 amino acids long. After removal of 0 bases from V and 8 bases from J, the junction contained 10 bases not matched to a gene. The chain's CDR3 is CATSRERTGGLLGELFF. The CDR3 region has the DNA TGTGCCACCAGCAGAGAGCGAACAGGGGGCCTTCTGGGGGAGCTGTTTTTT.

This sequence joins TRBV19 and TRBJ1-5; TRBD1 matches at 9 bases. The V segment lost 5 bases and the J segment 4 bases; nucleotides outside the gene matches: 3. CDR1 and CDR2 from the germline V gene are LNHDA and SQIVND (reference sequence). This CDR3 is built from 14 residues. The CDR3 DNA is TGTGCCAGTAGTGCCGGACAGGGGAATCAGCCCCAGCATTTT. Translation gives CASSAGQGNQPQHF. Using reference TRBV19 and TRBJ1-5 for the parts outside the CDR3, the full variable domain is DGGITQSPKYLFRKEGQNVTLSCEQNLNHDAMYWYRQDPGQGLRLIYYSQIVNDFQKGDIAEGYSVSREKKESFPLTVTSAQKNPTAFYLCASSAGQGNQPQHFGDGTRLSIL.

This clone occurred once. CDR3 in amino acids: CASSASGGATDTQYF. The CDR3 region has the DNA TGTGCCAGCAGTGCTAGCGGGGGGGCAACAGATACGCAGTATTTT. This chain connects TRBV6-4 to TRBJ2-3; 12 bases match TRBD2. V was clipped by 4 bases and J by 3 bases; unmatched bases: 2. From germline, CDR1 is MRHNA and CDR2 SNTAGT. This CDR3 spans 15 amino acids.